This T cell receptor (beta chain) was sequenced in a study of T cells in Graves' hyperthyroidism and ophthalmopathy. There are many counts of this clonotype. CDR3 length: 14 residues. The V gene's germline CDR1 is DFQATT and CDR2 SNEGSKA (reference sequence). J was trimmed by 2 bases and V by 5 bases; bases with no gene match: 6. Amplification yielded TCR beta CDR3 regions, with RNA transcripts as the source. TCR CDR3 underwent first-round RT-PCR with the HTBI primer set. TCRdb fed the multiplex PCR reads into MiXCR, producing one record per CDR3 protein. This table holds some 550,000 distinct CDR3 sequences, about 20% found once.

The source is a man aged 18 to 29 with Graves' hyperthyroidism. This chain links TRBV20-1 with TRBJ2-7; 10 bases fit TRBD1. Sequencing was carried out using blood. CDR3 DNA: TGCAGTGCTCCCCGGGACAGGGGCACCTACGAGCAGTACTTC. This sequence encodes CSAPRDRGTYEQYF.